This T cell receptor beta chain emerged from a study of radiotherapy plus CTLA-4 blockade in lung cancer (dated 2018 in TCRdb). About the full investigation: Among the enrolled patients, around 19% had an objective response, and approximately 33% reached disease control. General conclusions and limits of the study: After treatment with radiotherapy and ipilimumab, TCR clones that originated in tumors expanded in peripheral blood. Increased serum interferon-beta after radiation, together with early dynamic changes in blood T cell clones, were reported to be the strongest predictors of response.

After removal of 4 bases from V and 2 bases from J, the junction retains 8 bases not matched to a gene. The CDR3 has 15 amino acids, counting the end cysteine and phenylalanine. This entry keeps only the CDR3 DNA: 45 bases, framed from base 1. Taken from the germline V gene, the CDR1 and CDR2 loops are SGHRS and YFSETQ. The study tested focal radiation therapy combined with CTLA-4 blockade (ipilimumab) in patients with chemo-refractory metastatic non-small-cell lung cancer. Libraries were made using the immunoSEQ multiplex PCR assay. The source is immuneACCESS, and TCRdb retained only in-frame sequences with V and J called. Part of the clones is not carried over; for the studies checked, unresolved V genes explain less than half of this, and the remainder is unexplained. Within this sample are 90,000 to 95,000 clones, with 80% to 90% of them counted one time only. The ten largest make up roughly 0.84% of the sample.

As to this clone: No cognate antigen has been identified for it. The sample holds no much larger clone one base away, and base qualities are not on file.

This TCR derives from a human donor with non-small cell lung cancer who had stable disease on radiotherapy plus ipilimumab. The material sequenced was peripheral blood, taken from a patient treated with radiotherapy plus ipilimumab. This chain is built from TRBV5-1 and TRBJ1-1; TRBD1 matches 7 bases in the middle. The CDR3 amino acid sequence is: CASSARGRTNTEAFF. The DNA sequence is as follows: TGCGCCAGCAGCGCCAGGGGGAGAACCAACACTGAAGCTTTCTTT.